The 16 T cell receptor beta chains below were found in one sample sequenced in a study of T cell repertoires in cytomegalovirus infection. The antigens of these receptors remain unknown. In TCRdb, the reads were re-called with MiXCR into one record per CDR3 protein. Seen here are approximately 990,000 distinct CDR3 sequences, about a third observed once, and the top ten hold more than 12%. The sample consisted of cultured CD8+ T cells from PBMCs, taken from culture after CMV antigen stimulation. All receptors derive from a human donor in good health (CMV status not recorded). Some clones in this sample may be carry-over from other donors' samples.

This clonotype was observed a few times. The chain carries TRBV27 and TRBJ1-6; D ambiguous. Germline CDR1 and CDR2: MNHEY and SMNVEV (reference sequence). The CDR3 is made up of 14 amino acids. The V end lost 3 bases, the J end lost 7 bases, and 10 bases lay between the germline ends. The DNA of the CDR3 is TGTGCCAGCAGTTTGGTGGGAGGGAATTCACCCCTCCACTTT. Protein: CASSLVGGNSPLHF.

The chain is built from TRBV6-8 and TRBJ2-3, with D possibly matching TRBD2 (6 bases). The germline CDR1 and CDR2 sequences are MNHGY and SAAAGT. The CDR3 sequence is 18 residues long. V was pared by 5 bases and J by 2 bases, with 23 bases between. CDR3 in DNA: TGTGCCAGCAGTCCACGGTGGCTCGGCGGGGCGTACACAGATACGCAGTATTTT. Protein product: CASSPRWLGGAYTDTQYF.

This clonotype was found many times. The chain uses TRBV7-9 and TRBJ2-1, with D possibly TRBD1 on 7 matching bases. The V end lost 5 bases, the J end lost 2 bases, and 16 bases lay between the germline ends. The CDR3 is made up of 16 amino acids. Germline CDR1 is SEHNR and CDR2 is FQNEAQ (reference sequence). The CDR3 sequence is CASSAPTGRTYNEQFF. DNA of the CDR3: TGTGCCAGCAGCGCCCCGACAGGGAGGACCTACAATGAGCAGTTCTTC.

This clonotype was seen a handful of times. The chain has TRBV6-5 and TRBJ2-3; D not certain. The CDR3 has 18 amino acids. Per the germline V gene, CDR1 is MNHEY and CDR2 is SVGAGI. Trimming removed 4 bases from V and 0 bases from J, with 20 bases in between. The CDR3: CASSSAPNRVPSTDTQYF. As DNA, the CDR3 is TGTGCCAGCAGTTCAGCCCCTAATAGGGTCCCTAGCACAGATACGCAGTATTTT.

The J gene is TRBJ2-7, the V gene TRBV27; D perhaps matches TRBD1 (6 bases). The V end lost 2 bases, the J end lost 5 bases, and 19 bases lay between the germline ends. This CDR3 has 16 amino acids. Per germline, CDR1 MNHEY and CDR2 SMNVEV (reference sequence). The CDR3 DNA is TGTGCCAGCAGTTTAGGGGGCGGAGCAACCATCCACGAGCAGTACGTC. Encoded protein: CASSLGGGATIHEQYV.

The gene calls are TRBV12-5 and TRBJ1-2, with D perhaps TRBD1 (6 bases). V was clipped by 5 bases and J by 3 bases, with 19 bases between them. CDR3 size: 16 residues. The germline gives CDR1 LGHNT, CDR2 FRNRAP. The CDR3 reads CASGPAYPGADYGYTF. CDR3 in DNA: TGTGCTAGTGGTCCAGCGTACCCAGGGGCGGACTATGGCTACACCTTC.

This clonotype has ten or more counts. The CDR3 DNA reads TGTGCCAGCAGCCTAAGACGGGACCACACCGGGGAGCTGTTTTTT. Translating it yields CASSLRRDHTGELFF. V and J are TRBV11-1 and TRBJ2-2; either TRBD1 or TRBD2 may supply D (5 bases each). There are 15 residues in the CDR3. CDR1 is SGHAT, CDR2 FQDESV, per germline (reference sequence). With 5 bases removed from V and 3 bases from J, the gap between germline ends came to 13 bases.

This clonotype came up a few times. The V call is TRBV12-3 or TRBV12-4, the J call TRBJ2-1, with a weak D call TRBD2 (5 bases). Trimming removed 7 bases from V and 7 bases from J, with 11 bases in between. This CDR3 region has 12 residues. In DNA form, the CDR3 reads TGTGCCAGCACGGAGGTGGGGAATGAGCAGTTCTTC. It is translated as CASTEVGNEQFF.

The sample holds a few counts of this clonotype. The rearrangement uses TRBV7-3 and TRBJ2-3, with 9 bases that match TRBD2. The junction had 10 bases not matched to a gene; V was cut back by 6 bases and J by 3 bases. Germline V gene sequence: CDR1 SGHTA, CDR2 FQGTGA. The CDR3 loop spans 16 amino acids. CDR3 bases: TGTGCCAGCAGTCTCGAGGGCGGGGGGGAGACAGATACGCAGTATTTT. Encoded protein: CASSLEGGGETDTQYF.

This chain links TRBV20-1 with TRBJ1-1; 8 bases match TRBD1. This CDR3 comprises 13 residues. The V and J ends lost 5 bases and 2 bases, in that order; junction bases with no gene match: 4. CDR1 is DFQATT and CDR2 is SNEGSKA in the germline V gene (reference sequence). The CDR3 region has the DNA TGCAGTGCTTTGACAGGGGTTAACACTGAAGCTTTCTTT. Amino acids: CSALTGVNTEAFF.

This clonotype was found a few times. The chain combines TRBV10-3 with TRBJ2-1; D not resolved. This CDR3 region has 13 residues. Germline CDR1 ENHRY, CDR2 SYGVKD. Trimming left V 9 bases short and J 0 bases short, with 9 bases between. CDR3 protein: CAMLTGSYNEQFF. The DNA of the CDR3 is TGTGCCATGCTGACGGGCTCCTACAATGAGCAGTTCTTC.

This clonotype was found a few times. The rearrangement joins TRBV10-2 to TRBJ2-1, with 9 positions matching TRBD2. Trimming removed 0 bases from V and 7 bases from J; junction bases left unmatched: 7. The CDR3 has 16 amino acids. Germline-derived CDR1 and CDR2 are WSHSY and SAAADI. The CDR3 region has the DNA TGCGCCAGCAGTGAGTCGAACGGCGGGGGGGTGAATGAGCAGTTCTTC. Amino acid sequence: CASSESNGGGVNEQFF.

The rearrangement joins TRBV6-5 to TRBJ2-2, with 8 bases matching TRBD2. CDR1 is MNHEY and CDR2 is SVGAGI in the germline V gene. The V and J ends lost 0 bases and 5 bases, in that order; junction bases with no gene match: 2. The CDR3 is 15 amino acids. The CDR3 DNA is TGTGCCAGCAGTTACTCCGCGGGGGGAACCGGGGAGCTGTTTTTT. It specifies CASSYSAGGTGELFF.

V and J are TRBV10-3 and TRBJ2-2, with TRBD2 identical over 8 bases. The junction had 6 bases not matched to a gene; V was cut back by 2 bases and J by 4 bases. The germline gives CDR1 ENHRY, CDR2 SYGVKD. The CDR3 spans 16 residues. CDR3 in amino acids: CAISEGAGARTGELFF. The DNA for the CDR3 is TGTGCCATCAGTGAGGGAGCGGGGGCCCGCACCGGGGAGCTGTTTTTT.

This clonotype was detected only a few times. This chain uses TRBV7-9 with TRBJ1-2; perhaps TRBD1 as D (5 bases). Germline lookup yields CDR1 SEHNR and CDR2 FQNEAQ (reference sequence). The CDR3 runs to 12 residues. V dropped 7 bases and J dropped 1 base, with 7 bases sitting between them. The CDR3 protein is CASTTVNYGYTF. CDR3 nucleotides: TGTGCCAGCACGACAGTTAACTATGGCTACACCTTC.

As to this clonotype: The CDR3 carries no conserved terminal phenylalanine or tryptophan, so it likely arises from a read error. The chain combines TRBV12-3 or TRBV12-4 with TRBJ2-3, with 7 bases that match TRBD1. The CDR3 is made up of 17 amino acids. V gave up 2 bases and J gave up 0 bases; unmatched junction bases: 8. DNA for the CDR3: TGTGCCAGCAGTTTAACCCCACAGGGGCTTAGCACAGATACGCAGTATTCT. Translation gives CASSLTPQGLSTDTQYS.